This TCR beta chain came from a study of identical twins. Broader study findings: Donors were not followed over many years; analysis was cross-sectional. Models underestimated TCR alpha sharing (out-of-frame) in monozygotic twins. Memory repertoires showed no such pattern, whereas abundant cord blood beta clonotypes carried fewer insertions.

In TCRdb, the 5' RACE reads were re-called with MiXCR into one record per CDR3 protein. The table includes about 890,000 distinct CDR3 sequences, more than 9% detected once. Healthy Caucasians supplied all donations. With regard to this clonotype: Its target is not known.

The same data also contributed to another study, on yellow fever vaccine responses in identical twins.

This clonotype originated in a woman in her late teens or twenties in good health. Sequencing used PBMCs.

The CDR3 DNA sequence: TGTGCCAGCAGCTTTAACTCGGGACTAGGTGGGGGCGAGCAGTACTTC. This translates into CASSFNSGLGGGEQYF. V usage is TRBV7-9 and J usage is TRBJ2-7, with 8 bases lining up with TRBD2. V lost 3 bases, J lost 6 bases, and 13 bases stayed unmatched. The germline gives CDR1 SEHNR, CDR2 FQNEAQ (reference sequence). This CDR3 is built from 16 residues.